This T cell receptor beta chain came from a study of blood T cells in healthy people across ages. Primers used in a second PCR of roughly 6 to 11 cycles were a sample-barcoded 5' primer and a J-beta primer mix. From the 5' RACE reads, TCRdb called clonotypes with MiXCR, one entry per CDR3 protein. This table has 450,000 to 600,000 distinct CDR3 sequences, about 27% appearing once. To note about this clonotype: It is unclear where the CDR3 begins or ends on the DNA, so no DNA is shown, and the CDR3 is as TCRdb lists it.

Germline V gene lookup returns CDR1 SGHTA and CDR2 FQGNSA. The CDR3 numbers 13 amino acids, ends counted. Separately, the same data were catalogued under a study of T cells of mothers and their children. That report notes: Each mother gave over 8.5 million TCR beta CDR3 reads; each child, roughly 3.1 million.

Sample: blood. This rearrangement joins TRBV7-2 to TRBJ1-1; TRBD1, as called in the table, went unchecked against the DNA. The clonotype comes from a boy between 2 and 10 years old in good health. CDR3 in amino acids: CASSFGQGTEALF.